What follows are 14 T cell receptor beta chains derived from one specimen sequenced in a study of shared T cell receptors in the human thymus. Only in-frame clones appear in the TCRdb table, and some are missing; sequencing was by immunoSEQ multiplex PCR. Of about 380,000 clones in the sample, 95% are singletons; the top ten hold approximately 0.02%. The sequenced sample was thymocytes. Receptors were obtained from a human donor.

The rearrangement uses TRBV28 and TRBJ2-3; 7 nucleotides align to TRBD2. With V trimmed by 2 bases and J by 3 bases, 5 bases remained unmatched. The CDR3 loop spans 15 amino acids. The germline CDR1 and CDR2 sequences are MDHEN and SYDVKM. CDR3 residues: CASSLVAGPTDTQYF. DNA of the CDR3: TGTGCCAGCAGTTTAGTAGCGGGCCCTACAGATACGCAGTATTTT.

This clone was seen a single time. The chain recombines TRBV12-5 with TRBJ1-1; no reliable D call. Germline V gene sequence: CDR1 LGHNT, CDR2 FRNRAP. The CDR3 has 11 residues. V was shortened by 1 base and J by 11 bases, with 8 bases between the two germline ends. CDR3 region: CASGLGGPAFF. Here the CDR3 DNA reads TGTGCTAGTGGTTTGGGAGGGCCGGCTTTCTTT.

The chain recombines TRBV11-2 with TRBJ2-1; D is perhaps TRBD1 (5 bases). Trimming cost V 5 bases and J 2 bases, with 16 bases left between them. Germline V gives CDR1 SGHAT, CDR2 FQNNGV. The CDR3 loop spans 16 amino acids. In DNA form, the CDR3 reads TGTGCCAGCAGCCCAACCGAACAGGACGCCTACAATGAGCAGTTCTTC. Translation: CASSPTEQDAYNEQFF.

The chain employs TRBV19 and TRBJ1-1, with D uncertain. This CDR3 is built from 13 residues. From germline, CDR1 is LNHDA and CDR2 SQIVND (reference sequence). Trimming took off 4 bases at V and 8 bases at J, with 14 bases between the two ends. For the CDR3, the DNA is TGTGCCAGTAGTACACCAGTAGGCAAGGAAGCTTTCTTT. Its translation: CASSTPVGKEAFF.

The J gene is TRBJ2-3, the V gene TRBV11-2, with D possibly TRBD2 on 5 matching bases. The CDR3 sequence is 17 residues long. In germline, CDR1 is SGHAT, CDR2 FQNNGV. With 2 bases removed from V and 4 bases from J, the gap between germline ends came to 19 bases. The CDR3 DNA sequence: TGTGCCAGCAGCTTACTGAGAGCGGTTCAAGGAGCAGATACGCAGTATTTT. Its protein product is CASSLLRAVQGADTQYF.

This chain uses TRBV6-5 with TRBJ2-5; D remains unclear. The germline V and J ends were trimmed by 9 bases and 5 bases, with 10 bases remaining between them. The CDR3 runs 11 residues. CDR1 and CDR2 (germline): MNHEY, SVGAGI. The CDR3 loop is CARNGPETQYF. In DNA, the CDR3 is TGTGCCAGAAACGGGCCGGAGACCCAGTACTTC.

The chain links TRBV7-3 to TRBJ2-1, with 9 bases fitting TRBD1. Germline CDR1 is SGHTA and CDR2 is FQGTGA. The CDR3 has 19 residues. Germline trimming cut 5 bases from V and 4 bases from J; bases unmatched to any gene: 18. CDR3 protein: CASSQTGGWRQGEYNEQFF. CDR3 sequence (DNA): TGTGCCAGCAGCCAAACAGGGGGCTGGAGACAAGGGGAGTACAATGAGCAGTTCTTC.

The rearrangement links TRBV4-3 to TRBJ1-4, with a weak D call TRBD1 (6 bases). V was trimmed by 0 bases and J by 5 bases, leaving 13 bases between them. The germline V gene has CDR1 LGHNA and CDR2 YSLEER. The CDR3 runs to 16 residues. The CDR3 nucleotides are TGCGCCAGCAGCCAAGATGGGACAAGGGGGAATGAAAAACTGTTTTTT. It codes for CASSQDGTRGNEKLFF.

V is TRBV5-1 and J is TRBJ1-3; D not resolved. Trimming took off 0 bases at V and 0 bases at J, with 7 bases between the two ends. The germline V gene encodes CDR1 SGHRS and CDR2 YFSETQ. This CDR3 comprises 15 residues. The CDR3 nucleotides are TGCGCCAGCAGCTTGGTGCCCAGCTCTGGAAACACCATATATTTT. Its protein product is CASSLVPSSGNTIYF.

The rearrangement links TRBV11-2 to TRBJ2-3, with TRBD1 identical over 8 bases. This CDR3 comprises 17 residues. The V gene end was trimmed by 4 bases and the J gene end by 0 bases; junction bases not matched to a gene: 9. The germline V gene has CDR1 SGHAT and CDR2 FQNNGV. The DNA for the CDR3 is TGTGCCAGCAGCTCTCACGGAGGGGACAGGAGCACAGATACGCAGTATTTT. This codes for CASSSHGGDRSTDTQYF.

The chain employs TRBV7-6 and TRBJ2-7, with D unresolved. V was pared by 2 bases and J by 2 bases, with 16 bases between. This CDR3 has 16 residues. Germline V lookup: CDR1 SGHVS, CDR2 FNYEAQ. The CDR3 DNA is TGTGCCAGCAGCTTAAAGCCCCCAACAGAAACCTACGAGCAGTACTTC. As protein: CASSLKPPTETYEQYF.

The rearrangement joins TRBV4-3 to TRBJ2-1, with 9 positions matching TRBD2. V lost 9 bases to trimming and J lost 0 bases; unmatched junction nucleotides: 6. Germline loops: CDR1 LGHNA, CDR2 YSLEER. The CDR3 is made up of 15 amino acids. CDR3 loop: CARTSGGSSYNEQFF. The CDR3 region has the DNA TGCGCCAGGACTAGCGGAGGAAGCTCCTACAATGAGCAGTTCTTC.

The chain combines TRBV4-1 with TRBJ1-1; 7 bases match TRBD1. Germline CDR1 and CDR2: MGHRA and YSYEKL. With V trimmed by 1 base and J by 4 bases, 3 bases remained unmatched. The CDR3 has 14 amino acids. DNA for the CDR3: TGCGCCAGCAGCCAAGGACAGGGATCCACTGAAGCTTTCTTT. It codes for CASSQGQGSTEAFF.

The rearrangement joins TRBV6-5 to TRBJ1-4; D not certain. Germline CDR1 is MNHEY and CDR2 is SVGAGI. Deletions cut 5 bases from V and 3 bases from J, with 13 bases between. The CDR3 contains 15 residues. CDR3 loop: CASSVQPQANEKLFF. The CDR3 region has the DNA TGTGCCAGCAGTGTACAGCCCCAGGCTAATGAAAAACTGTTTTTT.